The sample holds a few counts of the clone carrying this TCR beta chain. The target antigen is unknown. Primers: 60 Vbeta forward and 13 Jbeta reverse. Measured with immunoSEQ multiplex PCR; TCRdb has only the in-frame clones, and not every one. Of approximately 200,000 clones listed, just under 80% are singletons. This entry belongs to a study of cytomegalovirus exposure and HLA in healthy donors. General study points: For most TCR sequences rarity was the rule, although some public TCRs occurred in many donors. Later, an analysis found that common viral pathogens appeared to be linked with several of the most significant clusters. Three CMV-associated chains proved CMV antigen-specific in vitro.

The origin of this receptor is a woman aged 25 to 45 in good health and CMV-seropositive. Sequencing was carried out using PBMCs.

The CDR3 nucleotides are TGTGCCACCAGCAGTGAGCCTAGCGGGAGAGGATTCGAGCAGTACTTC. It codes for CATSSEPSGRGFEQYF. V is TRBV15 and J is TRBJ2-7; 10 bases fit TRBD2. There are 16 residues in the CDR3. From germline, CDR1 is LNHNV and CDR2 YYDKDF (reference sequence). V trimming: 3 bases; J trimming: 6 bases; junction bases outside the gene matches: 11. Full variable domain (rest looked up from reference TRBV15 and TRBJ2-7): DAMVIQNPRYQVTQFGKPVTLSCSQTLNHNVMYWYQQKSSQAPKLLFHYYDKDFNNEADTPDNFQSRRPNTSFCFLDIRSPGLGDTAMYLCATSSEPSGRGFEQYFGPGTRLTVT.